This T cell receptor (beta chain) comes out of a study of Ad26.COV2.S vaccination and SARS-CoV-2 variants. At the level of the study: The Ad26.COV2.S arm of the COV1001 trial was where the donor was placed.

Indicated treatment: 15 to 20 received Ad26.COV2.S at low or high dose, single or two shots; a few received placebo; per-sample allocation not given. Samples came from day 63 after the first vaccine or placebo injection. At a Boston site, the person donating was an adult of 18-55 years. Generated by immunoSEQ multiplex PCR, the TCRdb table keeps only in-frame clones and is missing some. The sample carries about 470,000 clones, less than 95% recorded once. Germline V lookup: CDR1 SNHLY, CDR2 FYNNEI. CDR3 length: 15 residues. The V gene lost 0 bases and the J gene lost 1 base, with 8 bases spanning the gap. To note about this clone: Its target is unknown.

Overall study results and limits: Analyses of TCR breadth and depth may have underestimated total T cell responses.

This rearrangement joins TRBV2 to TRBJ2-3; D gene uncertain. The sequenced sample was peripheral blood, obtained in a trial of Ad26.COV2.S vaccine versus placebo. The clonotype originates from a person aged 18-65 years who received the Ad26.COV2.S COVID-19 vaccine or a placebo. The CDR3 coding sequence is TGTGCCAGCAGTGAAGCGCTGCGGCGCACAGATACGCAGTATTTT. Translating gives CASSEALRRTDTQYF.